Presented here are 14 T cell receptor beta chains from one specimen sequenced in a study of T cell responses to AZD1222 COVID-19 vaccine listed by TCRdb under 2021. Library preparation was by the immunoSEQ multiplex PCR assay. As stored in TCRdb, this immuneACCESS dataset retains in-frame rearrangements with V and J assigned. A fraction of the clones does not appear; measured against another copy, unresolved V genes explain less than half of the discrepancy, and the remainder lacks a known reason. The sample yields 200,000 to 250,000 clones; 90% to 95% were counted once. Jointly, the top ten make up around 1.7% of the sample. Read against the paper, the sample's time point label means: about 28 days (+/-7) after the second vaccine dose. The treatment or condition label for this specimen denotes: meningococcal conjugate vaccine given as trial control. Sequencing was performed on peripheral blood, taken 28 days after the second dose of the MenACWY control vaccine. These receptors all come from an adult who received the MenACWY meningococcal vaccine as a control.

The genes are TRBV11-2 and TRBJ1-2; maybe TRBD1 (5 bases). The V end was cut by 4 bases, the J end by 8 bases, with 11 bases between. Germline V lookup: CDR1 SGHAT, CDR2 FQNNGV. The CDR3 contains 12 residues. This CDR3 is CASSSGLRGYTF. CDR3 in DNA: TGTGCCAGCAGCTCGGGACTTCGGGGCTACACCTTC.

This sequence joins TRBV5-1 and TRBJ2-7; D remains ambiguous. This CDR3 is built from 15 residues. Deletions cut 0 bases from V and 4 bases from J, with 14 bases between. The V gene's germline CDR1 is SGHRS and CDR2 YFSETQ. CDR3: CASSLDLGWRYEQYF. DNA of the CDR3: TGCGCCAGCAGCTTGGACCTGGGCTGGCGGTACGAGCAGTACTTC.

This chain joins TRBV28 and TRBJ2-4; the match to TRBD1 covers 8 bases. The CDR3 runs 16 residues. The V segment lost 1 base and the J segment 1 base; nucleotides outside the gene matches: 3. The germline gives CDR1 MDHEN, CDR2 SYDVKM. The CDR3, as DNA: TGTGCCAGCAGTTTATTGGGACAGGCTGCCAAAAACATTCAGTACTTC. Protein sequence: CASSLLGQAAKNIQYF.

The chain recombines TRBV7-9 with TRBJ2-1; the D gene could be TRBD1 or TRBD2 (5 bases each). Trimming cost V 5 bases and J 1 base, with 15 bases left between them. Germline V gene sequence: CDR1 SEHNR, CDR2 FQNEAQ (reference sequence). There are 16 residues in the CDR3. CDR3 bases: TGTGCCAGCAGCAACTTCCGGGACCATTCCTACAATGAGCAGTTCTTC. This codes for CASSNFRDHSYNEQFF.

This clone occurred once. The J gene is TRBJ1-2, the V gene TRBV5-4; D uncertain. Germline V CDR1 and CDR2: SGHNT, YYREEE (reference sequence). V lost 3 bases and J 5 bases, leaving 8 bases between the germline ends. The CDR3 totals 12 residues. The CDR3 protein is CASSSDLYGYTF. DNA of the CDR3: TGTGCCAGCAGCTCGGACCTTTATGGCTACACCTTC.

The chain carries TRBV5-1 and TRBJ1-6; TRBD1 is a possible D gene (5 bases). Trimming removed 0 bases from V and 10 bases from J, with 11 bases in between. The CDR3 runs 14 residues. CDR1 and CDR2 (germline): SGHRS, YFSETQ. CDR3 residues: CASSLGGGRSPLHF. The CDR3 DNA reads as TGCGCCAGCAGCTTGGGGGGGGGACGATCACCCCTCCACTTT.

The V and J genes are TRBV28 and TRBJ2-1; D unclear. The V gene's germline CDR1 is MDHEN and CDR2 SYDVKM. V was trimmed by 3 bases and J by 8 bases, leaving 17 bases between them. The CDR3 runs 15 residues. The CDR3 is CASSFGQGRSDEQFF. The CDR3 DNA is TGTGCCAGCAGTTTTGGGCAAGGGCGGTCCGATGAGCAGTTCTTC.

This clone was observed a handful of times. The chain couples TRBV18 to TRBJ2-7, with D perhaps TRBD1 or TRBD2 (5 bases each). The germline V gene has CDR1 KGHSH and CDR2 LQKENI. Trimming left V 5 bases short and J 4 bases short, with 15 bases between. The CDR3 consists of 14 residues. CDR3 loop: CASSFQGVRYEQYF. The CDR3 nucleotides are TGTGCCAGCTCATTCCAGGGAGTCAGGTACGAGCAGTACTTC.

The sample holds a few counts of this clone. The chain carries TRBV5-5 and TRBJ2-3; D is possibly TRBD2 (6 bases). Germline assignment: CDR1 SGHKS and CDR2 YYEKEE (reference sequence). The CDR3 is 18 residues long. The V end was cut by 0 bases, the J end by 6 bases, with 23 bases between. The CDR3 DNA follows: TGTGCCAGCAGCTTGGGGGCCCTGGGACGAAGCCGGGGGGATACGCAGTATTTT. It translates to CASSLGALGRSRGDTQYF. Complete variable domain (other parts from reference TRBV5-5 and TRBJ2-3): DAGVTQSPTHLIKTRGQQVTLRCSPISGHKSVSWYQQVLGQGPQFIFQYYEKEERGRGNFPDRFSARQFPNYSSELNVNALLLGDSALYLCASSLGALGRSRGDTQYFGPGTRLTVL.

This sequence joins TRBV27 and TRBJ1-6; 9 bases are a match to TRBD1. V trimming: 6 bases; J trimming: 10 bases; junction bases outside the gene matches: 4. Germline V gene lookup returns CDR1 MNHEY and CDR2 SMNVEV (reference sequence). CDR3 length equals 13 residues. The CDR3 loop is CASSGTGRSPLHF. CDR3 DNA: TGTGCCAGCAGCGGGACAGGGAGGTCACCCCTCCACTTT.

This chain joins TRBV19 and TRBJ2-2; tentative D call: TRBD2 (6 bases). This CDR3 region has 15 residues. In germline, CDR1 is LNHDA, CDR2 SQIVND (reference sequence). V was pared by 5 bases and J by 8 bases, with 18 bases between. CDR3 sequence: CASSPEGAKGGELFF. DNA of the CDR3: TGTGCCAGTAGTCCGGAGGGTGCGAAGGGGGGGGAGCTGTTTTTT.

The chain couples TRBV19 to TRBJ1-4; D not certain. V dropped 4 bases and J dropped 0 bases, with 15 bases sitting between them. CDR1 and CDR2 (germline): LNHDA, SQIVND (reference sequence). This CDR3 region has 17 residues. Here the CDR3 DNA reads TGTGCCAGTAGTAGACCGACATCCCGAACAACTAATGAAAAACTGTTTTTT. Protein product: CASSRPTSRTTNEKLFF.

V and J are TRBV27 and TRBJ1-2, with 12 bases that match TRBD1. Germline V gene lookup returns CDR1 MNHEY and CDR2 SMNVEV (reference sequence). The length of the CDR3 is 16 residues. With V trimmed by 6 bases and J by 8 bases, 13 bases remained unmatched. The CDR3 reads CASSQGQGALGRGYTF. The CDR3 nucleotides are TGTGCCAGCAGCCAGGGACAGGGGGCTCTCGGCAGAGGCTACACCTTC.

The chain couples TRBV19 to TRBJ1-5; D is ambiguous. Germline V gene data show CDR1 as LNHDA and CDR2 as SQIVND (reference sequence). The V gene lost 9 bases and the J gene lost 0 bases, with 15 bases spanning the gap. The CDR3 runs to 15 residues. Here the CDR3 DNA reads TGTGCCAGCAAGGACCTTAATCATAGCAATCAGCCCCAGCATTTT. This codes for CASKDLNHSNQPQHF.